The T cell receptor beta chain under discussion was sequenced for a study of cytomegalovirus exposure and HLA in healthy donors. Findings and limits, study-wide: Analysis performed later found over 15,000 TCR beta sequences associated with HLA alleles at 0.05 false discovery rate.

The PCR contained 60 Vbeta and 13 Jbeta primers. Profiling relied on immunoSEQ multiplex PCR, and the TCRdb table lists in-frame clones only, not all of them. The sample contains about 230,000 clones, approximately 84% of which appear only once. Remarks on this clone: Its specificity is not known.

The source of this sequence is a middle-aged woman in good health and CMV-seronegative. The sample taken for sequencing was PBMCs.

In DNA form, the CDR3 reads TGTGCCAGCAGCCGGACAGGGCTCGCTGAAAAACTGTTTTTT. Protein: CASSRTGLAEKLFF. This chain joins TRBV14 and TRBJ1-4; 8 positions agree with TRBD1. The germline V gene encodes CDR1 SGHDN and CDR2 FVKESK. This CDR3 is built from 14 residues. The V and J ends lost 4 bases and 7 bases, in that order; junction bases with no gene match: 5.